These 9 T cell receptor beta chains share one sample of origin, sequenced in a study of regulatory T cells in long-lasting Graves disease. The time point: persistent/refractory GD, antithyroid drugs over 5 years with positive TRAb. RNA extracted from PBMCs served as the sequencing template. Relying on iRepertoire HTBI primers and Arm-PCR of CDR3 regions, the team built TCR beta libraries. TCRdb re-called the multiplex PCR reads with MiXCR, one entry per CDR3 protein. The sample carries around 460,000 distinct CDR3 sequences, under 25% recorded once. The sequenced sample was peripheral blood mononuclear cells (PBMCs), obtained when the disease was refractory, from a patient treated with antithyroid drugs. The receptors stem from a female donor with Graves disease.

The chain couples TRBV4-1 to TRBJ1-1, with TRBD1 as a possible D gene (5 bases). This CDR3 region has 12 residues. Trimming took off 4 bases at V and 8 bases at J, with 11 bases between the two ends. The germline V gene encodes CDR1 MGHRA and CDR2 YSYEKL. Here the CDR3 reads CASSRFGAEAFF. In DNA form, the CDR3 reads TGCGCCAGCAGCCGATTCGGGGCCGAAGCTTTCTTT.

This clonotype appeared a single time. The chain couples TRBV5-1 to TRBJ1-3; TRBD1 is a possible D gene (5 bases). Between the trimmed V and J ends, which lost 1 base and 2 bases, there was a span of 19 bases. The length of the CDR3 is 18 residues. Germline V CDR1 and CDR2: SGHRS, YFSETQ. This chain's CDR3 is CASSLSTVQGGTGNTIYF. For the CDR3, the DNA is TGCGCCAGCAGCTTGTCTACAGTTCAGGGAGGTACTGGAAACACCATATATTTT. The variable domain in full, with the rest retrieved from reference TRBV5-1 and TRBJ1-3, is KAGVTQTPRYLIKTRGQQVTLSCSPISGHRSVSWYQQTPGQGLQFLFEYFSETQRNKGNFPGRFSGRQFSNSRSEMNVSTLELGDSALYLCASSLSTVQGGTGNTIYFGEGSWLTVV.

This clonotype was seen more than once but under ten times. The chain has TRBV3-1 and TRBJ2-7; D assignment may be TRBD1 or TRBD2 (5 bases each). CDR1 is LGHDT, CDR2 YNNKEL, per germline (reference sequence). The CDR3 loop spans 14 amino acids. The germline V and J ends were trimmed by 4 bases and 6 bases, with 16 bases remaining between them. The CDR3 protein is CASSPGRRLGEQYF. CDR3 nucleotides: TGTGCCAGCAGCCCGGGACGGAGGTTGGGCGAGCAGTACTTC.

Points on this clonotype: This may be a read error: a much more frequent sequence differs by one nucleotide. The chain combines TRBV25-1 with TRBJ1-2; the match to TRBD1 covers 11 bases. Germline CDR1 reads MGHDK; CDR2 reads SYGVNS. This CDR3 is 15 amino acids long. CDR3 sequence reads: CASRRPGQGAYGCTF. In DNA, the CDR3 is TGTGCCAGCAGACGCCCTGGACAGGGGGCTTATGGCTGCACCTTC.

The chain uses TRBV6-5 and TRBJ2-7; D gene ambiguous. The ends were cut back, 4 bases at V and 7 bases at J, with 11 bases in the middle. The germline CDR1 and CDR2 sequences are MNHEY and SVGAGI. The CDR3 consists of 12 residues. CDR3 protein: CASSSNQREQYF. As DNA, the CDR3 is TGTGCCAGCAGTTCTAACCAAAGAGAGCAGTACTTC.

Many counts were recorded for this clonotype. This chain connects TRBV7-2 to TRBJ2-7; the match to TRBD1 covers 9 bases. The length of the CDR3 is 17 residues. Losses at the gene ends were 5 bases for V and 1 base for J; bases not matched to a gene: 12. Per germline, CDR1 SGHTA and CDR2 FQGNSA. The CDR3 sequence is CASSHPSGTGRSYEQYF. As DNA, the CDR3 is TGTGCCAGCAGCCACCCATCCGGGACAGGGAGGTCCTACGAGCAGTACTTC.

The genes are TRBV20-1 and TRBJ2-7; D gene unclear. The CDR3 spans 14 residues. The germline CDR1 and CDR2 sequences are DFQATT and SNEGSKA (reference sequence). Trimming stripped 3 bases from V and 7 bases from J, with 19 bases between. The CDR3 here is CSASDGNLAAEQYF. The CDR3 nucleotides are TGCAGTGCTAGCGACGGAAACCTTGCCGCAGAGCAGTACTTC.

This clonotype showed up just a few times. This chain connects TRBV5-1 to TRBJ1-1, with 9 bases identical to TRBD1. The germline V gene encodes CDR1 SGHRS and CDR2 YFSETQ. V dropped 8 bases and J dropped 4; count of bases not matched to a gene: 12. The CDR3 covers 15 residues. The CDR3 DNA is TGCGCCAGTAGGAGCCAAACAGGGGGCTTCACTGAAGCTTTCTTT. Protein product: CASRSQTGGFTEAFF.

This clonotype has a count of ten or more. V and J are TRBV13 and TRBJ1-1, with D perhaps TRBD1 (6 bases). The germline V gene has CDR1 PRHDT and CDR2 FYEKMQ (reference sequence). The CDR3 has 12 amino acids. The ends were cut back, 5 bases at V and 5 bases at J, with 9 bases in the middle. Written as DNA, the CDR3 is TGTGCCAGCAGCCCAGGACAGACTGAAGCTTTCTTT. Translating it yields CASSPGQTEAFF.